The 27 T cell receptor beta chains below were found in one sample sequenced in a study of blood T cell repertoires in COVID-19. Libraries were prepared by immunoSEQ multiplex PCR; TCRdb keeps only in-frame clonotypes and omits some of them. Here the sample spans almost 65,000 clones, approximately 88% being singletons. The sample consisted of peripheral blood. These receptors were collected from a woman aged 55-75 years with COVID-19, enrolled during active disease.

The chain couples TRBV3-1 (or the pseudogene TRBV3-2) to TRBJ1-4; TRBD1 matches 9 bases. The CDR3 extends over 15 amino acids. V was clipped by 4 bases and J by 8 bases; unmatched bases: 8. Germline values: CDR1 LGHDT, CDR2 YNNKEL (reference sequence). The CDR3 region is CASSPRTGDGEKLFF. In DNA form, the CDR3 reads TGTGCCAGCAGCCCTCGGACAGGGGACGGCGAAAAACTGTTTTTT.

The V gene is TRBV29-1, the J gene TRBJ1-2, with D perhaps TRBD1 (5 bases). Germline V gene lookup returns CDR1 SQVTM and CDR2 ANQGSEA. The CDR3 is 12 amino acids. V was trimmed by 4 bases and J by 2 bases, leaving 8 bases between them. The CDR3: CSVAKGNYGYTF. The CDR3 DNA is TGCAGCGTTGCCAAGGGGAACTATGGCTACACCTTC.

The J gene is TRBJ2-2, the V gene TRBV9; TRBD2 agrees at 7 bases. After removal of 2 bases from V and 5 bases from J, the junction contained 6 bases not matched to a gene. The CDR3 totals 15 residues. Germline V lookup: CDR1 SGDLS, CDR2 YYNGEE. CDR3 nucleotide sequence: TGTGCCAGCAGCGTCGGGGGGAGTGTGACCGGGGAGCTGTTTTTT. Its protein product is CASSVGGSVTGELFF.

The rearrangement uses TRBV28 and TRBJ2-7; tentative D call: TRBD1 (5 bases). From germline, CDR1 is MDHEN and CDR2 SYDVKM. V was clipped by 6 bases and J by 3 bases, with 9 bases between them. This CDR3 is 12 amino acids long. The CDR3: CASSSRGYEQYF. In DNA form, the CDR3 reads TGTGCCAGCAGCTCAAGGGGCTACGAGCAGTACTTC.

The chain recombines TRBV12-5 with TRBJ1-1; a possible D gene is TRBD1 (5 bases). Trimming left V 9 bases short and J 5 bases short, with 16 bases between. There are 13 residues in the CDR3. Per the germline V gene, CDR1 is LGHNT and CDR2 is FRNRAP. CDR3 region: CASLRGGMTEAFF. In DNA, the CDR3 is TGTGCTAGCCTCCGGGGGGGGATGACTGAAGCTTTCTTT.

The sample holds a few counts of this clone. This chain links TRBV19 with TRBJ2-1; 9 bases are a match to TRBD2. Germline V gene lookup returns CDR1 LNHDA and CDR2 SQIVND (reference sequence). V lost 5 bases to trimming and J lost 7 bases; unmatched junction nucleotides: 9. The CDR3 has 15 amino acids. CDR3 loop: CASSPMSGRRNEQFF. The CDR3 DNA reads as TGTGCCAGTAGTCCGATGAGCGGGAGGAGGAATGAGCAGTTCTTC.

The genes are TRBV12-1 and TRBJ1-5; TRBD1 was called by the table and not checked on the DNA. TRBV12-1 is listed as a pseudogene. The CDR3 loop spans 15 amino acids. CDR3 loop: CASSWDRGSNQPQHF. In DNA form, the CDR3 reads TGTGCCAGCAGCTGGGACAGGGGAAGCAATCAGCCCCAGCATTTT.

The chain has TRBV7-9 and TRBJ2-7; 12 nucleotides align to TRBD2. The length of the CDR3 is 14 residues. The V and J ends lost 11 bases and 7 bases, in that order; junction bases with no gene match: 12. CDR1 is SEHNR, CDR2 FQNEAQ, per germline (reference sequence). The DNA of the CDR3 is TGTGCCGGGGACCGACTAGCGGGGGCCGGAGAGCAGTACTTC. Protein sequence: CAGDRLAGAGEQYF. The whole variable domain, filled in from reference TRBV7-9 and TRBJ2-7, reads DTGVSQNPRHKITKRGQNVTFRCDPISEHNRLYWYRQTLGQGPEFLTYFQNEAQLEKSRLLSDRFSAERPKGSFSTLEIQRTEQGDSAMYLCAGDRLAGAGEQYFGPGTRLTVT.

The rearrangement uses TRBV5-6 and TRBJ2-7, with D unclear. This CDR3 is built from 15 residues. Germline V CDR1 and CDR2: SGHDT, YYEEEE. V was cut by 1 base and J by 3 bases, with 14 bases left in between. CDR3 sequence reads: CASSLLSDWNYEQYF. The CDR3 DNA follows: TGTGCCAGCAGCTTGCTCAGCGACTGGAACTACGAGCAGTACTTC.

This rearrangement joins TRBV11-2 to TRBJ2-7, with 9 bases lining up with TRBD2. The trim removed 2 bases at V and 7 bases at J, leaving 9 bases unmatched. CDR1 and CDR2 from the germline V gene are SGHAT and FQNNGV. CDR3 length: 15 amino acids. The CDR3 region is CASSLFSGGLREQYF. The CDR3 DNA reads TGTGCCAGCAGCTTATTTAGCGGGGGTCTCAGGGAGCAGTACTTC. The full variable domain, completed using reference TRBV11-2 and TRBJ2-7, is EAGVAQSPRYKIIEKRQSVAFWCNPISGHATLYWYQQILGQGPKLLIQFQNNGVVDDSQLPKDRFSAERLKGVDSTLKIQPAKLEDSAVYLCASSLFSGGLREQYFGPGTRLTVT.

The table lists this clone with a count of one. This sequence joins TRBV5-1 and TRBJ1-1; D call uncertain. This CDR3 has 15 amino acids. Per germline, CDR1 SGHRS and CDR2 YFSETQ. Trimming took off 3 bases at V and 1 base at J, with 13 bases between the two ends. The CDR3 is CASSSVGLSNTEAFF. The CDR3 nucleotides read TGCGCCAGCAGCTCCGTAGGACTTTCGAACACTGAAGCTTTCTTT.

This chain links TRBV6-5 with TRBJ2-2; 7 bases align to TRBD1. Trimming cost V 5 bases and J 5 bases; bases outside gene matches: 2. This CDR3 comprises 13 residues. The germline V gene encodes CDR1 MNHEY and CDR2 SVGAGI. The CDR3: CASSTQGTGELFF. DNA for the CDR3: TGTGCCAGCAGTACACAGGGGACCGGGGAGCTGTTTTTT.

The chain links TRBV7-9 to TRBJ1-2; the D is unclear. This CDR3 is 13 amino acids long. The germline V gene encodes CDR1 SEHNR and CDR2 FQNEAQ (reference sequence). Trimming removed 1 base at V and 4 bases at J, with 7 bases between. As DNA, the CDR3 is TGTGCCAGCAGCTTAGGTGGGAGCTATGGCTACACCTTC. Residues: CASSLGGSYGYTF.

V usage is TRBV5-1 and J usage is TRBJ1-2; D not resolved. The CDR3 covers 15 residues. Germline assignment: CDR1 SGHRS and CDR2 YFSETQ. V dropped 0 bases and J dropped 4 bases, with 13 bases sitting between them. The CDR3 loop is CASSLDPGGGYGYTF. As DNA, the CDR3 is TGCGCCAGCAGCTTGGATCCCGGAGGAGGCTATGGCTACACCTTC.

DNA for the CDR3: TGTGCCAGCAGCCAGGTCCCCGGGGGCAATGAGCAGTTCTTC. Amino acid sequence: CASSQVPGGNEQFF. This chain joins TRBV7-9 and TRBJ2-1; D possibly corresponds to TRBD2 (6 bases). Germline V gene sequence: CDR1 SEHNR, CDR2 FQNEAQ (reference sequence). Trimming took off 5 bases at V and 6 bases at J, with 14 bases between the two ends. The CDR3 sequence is 14 residues long. Filled out from reference TRBV7-9 and TRBJ2-1, the complete variable domain reads DTGVSQNPRHKITKRGQNVTFRCDPISEHNRLYWYRQTLGQGPEFLTYFQNEAQLEKSRLLSDRFSAERPKGSFSTLEIQRTEQGDSAMYLCASSQVPGGNEQFFGPGTRLTVL.

The chain joins TRBV9 to TRBJ2-1, with D unresolved. CDR3 length equals 15 residues. The germline V and J ends were trimmed by 0 bases and 5 bases, with 12 bases remaining between them. Per the germline V gene, CDR1 is SGDLS and CDR2 is YYNGEE. The CDR3 sequence is CASSVVGGPNNEQFF. The CDR3 nucleotides are TGTGCCAGCAGCGTAGTTGGCGGCCCGAACAATGAGCAGTTCTTC.

The chain combines TRBV30 with TRBJ2-7, with no clear D. Germline V gene lookup returns CDR1 GTSNPN and CDR2 SVGIG (reference sequence). V dropped 2 bases and J dropped 6 bases, with 11 bases sitting between them. The CDR3 sequence is 12 residues long. CDR3 DNA sequence: TGTGCCTGGAGTCCTTTAGCCTCCGAGCAGTACTTC. Translating gives CAWSPLASEQYF.

The chain has TRBV5-4 and TRBJ2-5, with TRBD2 matching 7 bases. J was trimmed by 5 bases and V by 2 bases; bases with no gene match: 6. The CDR3 loop spans 14 amino acids. Germline lookup yields CDR1 SGHNT and CDR2 YYREEE (reference sequence). The CDR3 DNA is TGTGCCAGCAGCTTTGGACTAGTTGAGGAGACCCAGTACTTC. Its translation is CASSFGLVEETQYF.

A word on this clone: The junction differs from germline at one of its ends, possibly a read error. The chain links TRBV5-1 to TRBJ2-7, with 9 nucleotides matching TRBD1. Germline CDR1 and CDR2: SGHRS and YFSETQ. This CDR3 region has 14 residues. DNA of the CDR3: TGCACCAGCAGCTCCGGGACAGGGCCCTACGAGCAGTACTTC. Amino acids: CTSSSGTGPYEQYF.

The rearrangement joins TRBV28 to TRBJ2-7; 10 nucleotides line up with TRBD2. The V gene's germline CDR1 is MDHEN and CDR2 SYDVKM. V shed 3 bases, J shed 4 bases, and the junction held 6 bases outside the gene matches. This CDR3 spans 15 amino acids. The chain's CDR3 is CASSLLAGVLYEQYF. CDR3 DNA sequence: TGTGCCAGCAGTTTGCTAGCGGGAGTACTTTACGAGCAGTACTTC. The whole variable domain, remainder taken from reference TRBV28 and TRBJ2-7, is DVKVTQSSRYLVKRTGEKVFLECVQDMDHENMFWYRQDPGLGLRLIYFSYDVKMKEKGDIPEGYSVSREKKERFSLILESASTNQTSMYLCASSLLAGVLYEQYFGPGTRLTVT.

V usage is TRBV7-9 and J usage is TRBJ1-6; D perhaps matches TRBD1 (5 bases). This CDR3 region has 18 residues. Germline CDR1 SEHNR, CDR2 FQNEAQ (reference sequence). The V end was cut by 1 base, the J end by 9 bases, with 22 bases between. In DNA form, the CDR3 reads TGTGCCAGCAGCTTAGTGGGAGGCAGGGAGATCCCTACTTCACCCCTCCACTTT. Translated, it gives CASSLVGGREIPTSPLHF.

The V call is TRBV7-9, the J call TRBJ2-2; TRBD2 aligns across 12 bases. This CDR3 has 17 amino acids. Losses at the gene ends were 5 bases for V and 7 bases for J; bases not matched to a gene: 11. The germline V gene encodes CDR1 SEHNR and CDR2 FQNEAQ (reference sequence). The CDR3 coding sequence is TGTGCCAGCAGCCCTGGACTAGCGGGAAACTTGGGCGGGGAGCTGTTTTTT. This encodes CASSPGLAGNLGGELFF. The whole variable domain, filled in from reference TRBV7-9 and TRBJ2-2, reads DTGVSQNPRHKITKRGQNVTFRCDPISEHNRLYWYRQTLGQGPEFLTYFQNEAQLEKSRLLSDRFSAERPKGSFSTLEIQRTEQGDSAMYLCASSPGLAGNLGGELFFGEGSRLTVL.

V is TRBV19 and J is TRBJ2-2; tentative D call: TRBD1 (5 bases). The length of the CDR3 is 14 residues. V dropped 3 bases and J dropped 4 bases, with 9 bases sitting between them. Germline assignment: CDR1 LNHDA and CDR2 SQIVND (reference sequence). CDR3 sequence: CASSMVDSTGELFF. DNA of the CDR3: TGTGCCAGTAGTATGGTCGACAGCACCGGGGAGCTGTTTTTT.

The chain carries TRBV27 and TRBJ1-5, with a possible D match to TRBD1 (5 bases). This CDR3 spans 14 amino acids. CDR1 is MNHEY and CDR2 is SMNVEV in the germline V gene (reference sequence). Trimming took 3 bases from V and 4 from J, leaving 10 bases between them. The CDR3 here is CASSFNRFNQPQHF. The CDR3 DNA reads as TGTGCCAGCAGTTTTAACAGGTTTAATCAGCCCCAGCATTTT.

This chain uses TRBV9 with TRBJ2-7; TRBD1 aligns across 10 bases. After removal of 3 bases from V and 3 bases from J, the junction contained 3 bases not matched to a gene. CDR3 length: 14 residues. Germline V CDR1 and CDR2: SGDLS, YYNGEE. The CDR3 loop reads CASSAGTGVYEQYF. DNA of the CDR3: TGTGCCAGCAGCGCGGGGACAGGGGTCTACGAGCAGTACTTC.

The table lists this clone with a few counts. V and J are TRBV10-3 and TRBJ1-1; 7 bases are shared with TRBD1. The CDR3 spans 14 residues. V was pared by 7 bases and J by 5 bases, with 10 bases of the junction left unmatched. Germline-derived CDR1 and CDR2 are ENHRY and SYGVKD. CDR3 sequence: CAIKARQGMTEAFF. DNA for the CDR3: TGTGCCATCAAGGCCCGACAGGGCATGACTGAAGCTTTCTTT.

The V call is TRBV11-3, the J call TRBJ2-3; no firm D call. The germline V and J ends were trimmed by 5 bases and 3 bases, with 9 bases remaining between them. The CDR3 extends over 13 amino acids. Germline V CDR1 and CDR2: SGHNT, YENEEA. CDR3 loop: CASSPSRTDTQYF. The CDR3 DNA reads as TGTGCCAGCAGCCCCTCTAGAACAGATACGCAGTATTTT. Based on the CDR3 plus reference TRBV11-3 and TRBJ2-3, the full variable domain is EAGVVQSPRYKIIEKKQPVAFWCNPISGHNTLYWYLQNLGQGPELLIRYENEEAVDDSQLPKDRFSAERLKGVDSTLKIQPAELGDSAVYLCASSPSRTDTQYFGPGTRLTVL.